The rows below give T cell receptor beta chains drawn from one sample of a study of radiation and T cells in renal cell carcinoma. Repertoires were generated with immunoSEQ multiplex PCR, while TCRdb's copy carries only in-frame clones and drops some. The data contain 100,000 to 150,000 clones, around 81% of them seen just once; the ten biggest clones take up under 6.5%. The sequencing here drew on blood, taken from a patient whose treatment included radiotherapy and nephrectomy. These receptors originate from a man aged 45-65 years with renal cell carcinoma. Each CDR3 is given without its conserved first and last residue.

J	V	CDR3
TRBJ2-2	TRBV7-9	ASSSKTGDRTGELF
TRBJ2-5	TRBV6-1	ASRASMYQETQY
TRBJ1-5	TRBV16	ASSLLGQGNQPQH
TRBJ2-5	TRBV5-8	ASSLYRGGQETQY
TRBJ1-4	TRBV5-4	ASSLQGAGGEKLF
TRBJ2-1	TRBV6-1	ATGDTYNEQF
TRBJ1-2	TRBV6-5	ASKESNYGYT
TRBJ1-5	TRBV30	AWTRRGSNQPQH
TRBJ1-1	TRBV9	ASSPEGGWDTEAF
TRBJ2-7	TRBV6-5	ASSLTYSSYEQY
TRBJ2-3	TRBV6-5	ASSLLRADTQY
TRBJ1-6	TRBV9	ASSFDMVESPLH
TRBJ2-1	TRBV4-1	ASSQDYGPLGSSYNEQF
TRBJ1-1	TRBV7-9	ASSLDWQMMNTEAF